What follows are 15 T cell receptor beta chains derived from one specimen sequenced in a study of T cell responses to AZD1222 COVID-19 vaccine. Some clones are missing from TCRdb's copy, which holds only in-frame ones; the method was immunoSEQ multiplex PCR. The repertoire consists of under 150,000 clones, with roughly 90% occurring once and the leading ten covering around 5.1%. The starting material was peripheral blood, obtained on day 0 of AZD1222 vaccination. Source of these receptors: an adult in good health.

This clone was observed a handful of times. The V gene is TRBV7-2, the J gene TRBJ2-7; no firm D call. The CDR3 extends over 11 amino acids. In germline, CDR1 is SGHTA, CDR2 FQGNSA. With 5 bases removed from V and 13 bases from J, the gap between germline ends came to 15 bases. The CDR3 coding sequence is TGTGCCAGCAGCCCAGACTCTTATATATACTTC. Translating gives CASSPDSYIYF. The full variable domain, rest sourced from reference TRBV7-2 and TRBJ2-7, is GAGVSQSPSNKVTEKGKDVELRCDPISGHTALYWYRQSLGQGLEFLIYFQGNSAPDKSGLPSDRFSAERTGGSVSTLTIQRTQQEDSAVYLCASSPDSYIYFGPGTRLTVT.

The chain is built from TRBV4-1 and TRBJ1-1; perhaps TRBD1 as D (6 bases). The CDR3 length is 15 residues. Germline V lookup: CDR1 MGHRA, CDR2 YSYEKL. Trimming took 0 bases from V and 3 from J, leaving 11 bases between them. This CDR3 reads CASSQDTGPYTEAFF. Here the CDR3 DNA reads TGCGCCAGCAGCCAAGACACAGGGCCGTACACTGAAGCTTTCTTT.

CDR3 sequence: CAISEGRSSGNTIYF. As DNA, the CDR3 is TGTGCCATCAGTGAGGGACGGAGCTCTGGAAACACCATATATTTT. The rearrangement joins TRBV10-3 to TRBJ1-3; D is unclear. In germline, CDR1 is ENHRY, CDR2 SYGVKD. The CDR3 extends over 15 amino acids. Trimming pared 2 bases from V and 0 bases from J, leaving 8 bases between.

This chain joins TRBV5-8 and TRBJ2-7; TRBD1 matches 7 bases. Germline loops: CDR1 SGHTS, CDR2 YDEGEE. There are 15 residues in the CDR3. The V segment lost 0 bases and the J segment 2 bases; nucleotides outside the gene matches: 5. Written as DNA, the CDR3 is TGTGCCAGCAGCTTGGAGGGGGCAGGGCCCTACGAGCAGTACTTC. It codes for CASSLEGAGPYEQYF. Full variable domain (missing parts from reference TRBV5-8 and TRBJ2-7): EAGVTQSPTHLIKTRGQQATLRCSPISGHTSVYWYQQALGLGLQFLLWYDEGEERNRGNFPPRFSGRQFPNYSSELNVNALELEDSALYLCASSLEGAGPYEQYFGPGTRLTVT.

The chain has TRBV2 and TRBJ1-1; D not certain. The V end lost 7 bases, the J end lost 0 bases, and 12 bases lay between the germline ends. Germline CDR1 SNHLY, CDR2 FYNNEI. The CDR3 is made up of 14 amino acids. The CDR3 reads CASMASSMNTEAFF. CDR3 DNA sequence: TGTGCCAGCATGGCCAGTAGCATGAACACTGAAGCTTTCTTT. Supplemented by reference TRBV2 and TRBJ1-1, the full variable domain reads EPEVTQTPSHQVTQMGQEVILRCVPISNHLYFYWYRQILGQKVEFLVSFYNNEISEKSEIFDDQFSVERPDGSNFTLKIRSTKLEDSAMYFCASMASSMNTEAFFGQGTRLTVV.

CDR3: CATSRGAGLNTEAFF. Here the CDR3 DNA reads TGTGCCACCAGCAGAGGAGCGGGGCTGAACACTGAAGCTTTCTTT. This chain links TRBV15 with TRBJ1-1, with a weak D call TRBD1 (5 bases). This CDR3 comprises 15 residues. Germline-derived CDR1 and CDR2 are LNHNV and YYDKDF (reference sequence). Trimming shortened V by 1 base and J by 0 bases, and 9 bases separated the two germline ends.

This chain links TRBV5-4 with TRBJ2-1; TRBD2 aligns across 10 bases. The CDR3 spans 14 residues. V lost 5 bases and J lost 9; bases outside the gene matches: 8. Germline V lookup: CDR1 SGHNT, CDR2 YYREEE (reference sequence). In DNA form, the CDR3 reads TGTGCCAGCAGGCCCGGGACTAGCGAGGGTGAGCAGTTCTTC. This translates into CASRPGTSEGEQFF.

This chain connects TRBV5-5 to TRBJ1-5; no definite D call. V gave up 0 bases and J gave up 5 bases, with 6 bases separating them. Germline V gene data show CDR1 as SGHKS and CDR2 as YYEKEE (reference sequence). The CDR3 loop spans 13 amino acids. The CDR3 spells CASSLVADQPQHF. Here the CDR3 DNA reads TGTGCCAGCAGCTTGGTGGCAGATCAGCCCCAGCATTTT.

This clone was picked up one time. The chain's CDR3 is CASSLEGGSNQPQHF. CDR3 bases: TGTGCCAGCAGCTTAGAGGGGGGGAGTAATCAGCCCCAGCATTTT. The genes are TRBV7-8 and TRBJ1-5, with a possible D match to TRBD1 (6 bases). V lost 1 base to trimming and J lost 4 bases, with 11 bases between them. This CDR3 contains 15 residues. Germline CDR1 is SGHVS and CDR2 is FQNEAQ.

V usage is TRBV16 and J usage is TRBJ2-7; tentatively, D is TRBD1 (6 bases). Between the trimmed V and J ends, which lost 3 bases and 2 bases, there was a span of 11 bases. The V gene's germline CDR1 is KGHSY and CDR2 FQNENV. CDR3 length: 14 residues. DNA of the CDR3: TGTGCCAGCAGCCACTCCGGGACAACCTACGAGCAGTACTTC. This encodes CASSHSGTTYEQYF.

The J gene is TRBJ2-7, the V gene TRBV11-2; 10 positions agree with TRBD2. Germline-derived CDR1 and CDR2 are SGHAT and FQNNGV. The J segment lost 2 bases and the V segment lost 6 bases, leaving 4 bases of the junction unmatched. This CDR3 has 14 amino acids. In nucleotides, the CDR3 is TGTGCCAGCAGGCTAGCGGGAGCACCCTACGAGCAGTACTTC. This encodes CASRLAGAPYEQYF.

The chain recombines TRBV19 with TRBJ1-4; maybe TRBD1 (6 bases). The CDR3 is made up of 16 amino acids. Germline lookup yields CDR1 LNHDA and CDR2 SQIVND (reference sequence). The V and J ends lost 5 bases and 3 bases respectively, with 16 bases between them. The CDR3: CASSGAHRVSNEKLFF. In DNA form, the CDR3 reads TGTGCCAGTAGTGGGGCCCACAGGGTGTCTAATGAAAAACTGTTTTTT.

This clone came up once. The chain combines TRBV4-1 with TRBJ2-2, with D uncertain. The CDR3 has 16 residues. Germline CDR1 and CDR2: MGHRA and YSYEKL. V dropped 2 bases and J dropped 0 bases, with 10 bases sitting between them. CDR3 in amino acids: CASSQWSQPNTGELFF. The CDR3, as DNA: TGCGCCAGCAGCCAATGGTCTCAGCCGAACACCGGGGAGCTGTTTTTT.

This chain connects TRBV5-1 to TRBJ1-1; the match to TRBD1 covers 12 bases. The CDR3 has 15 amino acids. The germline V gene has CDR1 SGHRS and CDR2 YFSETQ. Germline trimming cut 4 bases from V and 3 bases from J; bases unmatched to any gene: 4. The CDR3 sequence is CASSPGTGGDTEAFF. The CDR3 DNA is TGCGCCAGCAGCCCCGGGACAGGGGGCGACACTGAAGCTTTCTTT.

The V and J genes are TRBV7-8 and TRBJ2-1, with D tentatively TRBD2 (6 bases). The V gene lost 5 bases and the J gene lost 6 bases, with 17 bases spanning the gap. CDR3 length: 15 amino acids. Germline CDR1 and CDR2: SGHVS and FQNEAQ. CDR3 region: CASSGTEVPPNEQFF. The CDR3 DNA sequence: TGTGCCAGCAGCGGGACTGAAGTTCCCCCCAATGAGCAGTTCTTC.